This is a list of T cell receptor beta chains from one sample in a study of CD8 T cells in ankylosing spondylitis. TCRdb re-derived calls from the 5' RACE reads in MiXCR, one entry per CDR3 protein. The sample yields roughly 230,000 distinct CDR3 sequences, 18% seen once. Specimen: blood, either unsorted or a sorted T cell fraction (not recorded which). Receptors originate from a male donor with ankylosing spondylitis or in good health (not recorded which). Both conserved end residues are part of each CDR3. Fields, in order: CDR3 DNA, CDR3 protein, clone size, J gene, V gene, D gene. The D gene is left open where the match is weak. Clone size is stated in some rows and not others, as once, few, many or a class when expanded.

DNA: TGTGCCACCAGTGATTTTGCGGGAGGGCAGGACGATGAGCAGTTCTTC; CDR3: CATSDFAGGQDDEQFF; size: -; J: TRBJ2-1; V: TRBV24-1; D: TRBD2
DNA: TGTGCCAGCTCCAACCCGGGGCTATCCTACGAGCAGTACTTC; CDR3: CASSNPGLSYEQYF; size: few; J: TRBJ2-7; V: TRBV7-6; D: -
DNA: TGTGCCACCATGCACAGAAGCACAGATACGCAGTATTTT; CDR3: CATMHRSTDTQYF; size: -; J: TRBJ2-3; V: TRBV24-1; D: -
DNA: TGTGCCAGCAGCCCATCGGACAGCCAAAACATTCAGTACTTC; CDR3: CASSPSDSQNIQYF; size: -; J: TRBJ2-4; V: TRBV7-2; D: -
DNA: TGCAGTGCTAGGGTAGCGGGGGAGAGGGAGCAGTTCTTC; CDR3: CSARVAGEREQFF; size: many; J: TRBJ2-1; V: TRBV20-1; D: TRBD2
DNA: TGTGCCAGCAGTTACTCCCGAGGATTTGGGTACTATGGCTACACCTTC; CDR3: CASSYSRGFGYYGYTF; size: few; J: TRBJ1-2; V: TRBV6-2/TRBV6-3; D: -
DNA: TGCGCCAGCAGCCCAGGTCTCGCGGGCCTTGGGTACAATGAGCAGTTCTTC; CDR3: CASSPGLAGLGYNEQFF; size: few; J: TRBJ2-1; V: TRBV5-1; D: -
DNA: TGCAGCGTTGAGGCCCAGACCTCCTACAATGAGCAGTTCTTC; CDR3: CSVEAQTSYNEQFF; size: few; J: TRBJ2-1; V: TRBV29-1; D: -
DNA: TGTGCCAGCAGCTTATCCCAGAGCTCCTACGAGCAGTACTTC; CDR3: CASSLSQSSYEQYF; size: -; J: TRBJ2-7; V: TRBV7-2; D: -
DNA: TGCAGCGCTACCCTAGGAGGGCCGGCGAATGAGCAGTTCTTC; CDR3: CSATLGGPANEQFF; size: few; J: TRBJ2-1; V: TRBV29-1; D: -
DNA: TGTGCCAGCAGTTTGGCGCACAGGTACACAGATACGCAGTATTTT; CDR3: CASSLAHRYTDTQYF; size: few; J: TRBJ2-3; V: TRBV12-3/TRBV12-4; D: -
DNA: TGTGCCAGCAGCCAGGGTTGGGGTAGCACAGATACGCAGTATTTT; CDR3: CASSQGWGSTDTQYF; size: many; J: TRBJ2-3; V: TRBV6-1; D: -
DNA: TGTGCCAGCAGCTTTCAGGGGACTAGCGGGTCCTACAATGAGCAGTTCTTC; CDR3: CASSFQGTSGSYNEQFF; size: -; J: TRBJ2-1; V: TRBV7-2; D: TRBD2
DNA: TGTGCCAGCAGTTTATTACTTGGGGCCAACGTCCTGACTTTC; CDR3: CASSLLLGANVLTF; size: few; J: TRBJ2-6; V: TRBV12-3/TRBV12-4; D: -
DNA: TGTGCCAGCAGCGAATGGCGGGGGACCTCCTACGAGCAGAACTTC; CDR3: CASSEWRGTSYEQNF; size: -; J: TRBJ2-7; V: TRBV7-8; D: TRBD2
DNA: TGTGCCAGCCAGACTAGTGACCAAGAGACCCAGTACTTC; CDR3: CASQTSDQETQYF; size: -; J: TRBJ2-5; V: TRBV28; D: -
DNA: TGTGCCAGCAGTACCACACTAGCGGGAGACCACGAGCAGTACTTC; CDR3: CASSTTLAGDHEQYF; size: few; J: TRBJ2-7; V: TRBV28; D: TRBD2
DNA: TGTGCCACTGGGGATTACGGATCGAGCTCCTACGAGCAGTACTTC; CDR3: CATGDYGSSSYEQYF; size: -; J: TRBJ2-7; V: TRBV19; D: -
DNA: TGCGCCAGCAGCTTGGACGGACCCACTAGCGGGGCAACCTACAATGAGCAGTTCTTC; CDR3: CASSLDGPTSGATYNEQFF; size: -; J: TRBJ2-1; V: TRBV5-1; D: TRBD2
DNA: TGTGCCAGCAGACCCGGGACAGGGGAAAAAGAGACCCAGTACTTC; CDR3: CASRPGTGEKETQYF; size: -; J: TRBJ2-5; V: TRBV6-2/TRBV6-3; D: TRBD1
DNA: TGTGCCAGCACCGGGGACAGGATTCCGAATACGCAGTATTTT; CDR3: CASTGDRIPNTQYF; size: -; J: TRBJ2-3; V: TRBV6-4; D: TRBD1
DNA: TGTGCCAGCAGTTCCCTCGATTTGGCCTACGAGCAGTACTTC; CDR3: CASSSLDLAYEQYF; size: few; J: TRBJ2-7; V: TRBV27; D: -
DNA: TGTGCCAGCAGCCAAGAACGTACGCTAGCGGGAGGATCAGATACGCAGTATTTT; CDR3: CASSQERTLAGGSDTQYF; size: few; J: TRBJ2-3; V: TRBV3-1; D: TRBD2
DNA: TGTGCCAGCAGCTTTCCGACTAGCGGGATGCTCTCCTACGAGCAGTACTTC; CDR3: CASSFPTSGMLSYEQYF; size: few; J: TRBJ2-7; V: TRBV7-9; D: TRBD2
DNA: TGTGCCATCAGTGAGTCGTCCCTACAAGAGACCCAGTACTTC; CDR3: CAISESSLQETQYF; size: -; J: TRBJ2-5; V: TRBV10-3; D: -
DNA: TGTGCCAGCAGCTTAGTAAGTCCATACAATGAGCAGTTCTTC; CDR3: CASSLVSPYNEQFF; size: -; J: TRBJ2-1; V: TRBV7-8; D: -
DNA: TGCAGTGCTAAATCGGGACTAGCGTACACCTACAATGAGCAGTTCTTC; CDR3: CSAKSGLAYTYNEQFF; size: few; J: TRBJ2-1; V: TRBV20-1; D: TRBD2
DNA: TGTGCCAGCAGTGAATTCAGCACTAACTATGGCTACACCTTC; CDR3: CASSEFSTNYGYTF; size: -; J: TRBJ1-2; V: TRBV6-1; D: -
DNA: TGCAGCGTGGTGGACAGCCCTGAGCAGTTCTTC; CDR3: CSVVDSPEQFF; size: few; J: TRBJ2-1; V: TRBV29-1; D: -
DNA: TGTGCCAGCAGTTTGGCAGACCAAGAGACCCAGTACTTC; CDR3: CASSLADQETQYF; size: few; J: TRBJ2-5; V: TRBV6-5; D: -
DNA: TGTGCCAGCAGTTATGGGGTAGCGGGAGGGAATGAGCAGTTCTTC; CDR3: CASSYGVAGGNEQFF; size: few; J: TRBJ2-1; V: TRBV6-2/TRBV6-3; D: TRBD2
DNA: TGCGCCAGCAGCCAAGGGAATAGCGGTACCTACGAGCAGTACTTC; CDR3: CASSQGNSGTYEQYF; size: few; J: TRBJ2-7; V: TRBV4-3; D: -
DNA: TGTGCCACCAGCAGAGTCTTAGGGGTAAACACTGAAGCTTTCTTT; CDR3: CATSRVLGVNTEAFF; size: many; J: TRBJ1-1; V: TRBV15; D: -
DNA: TGCGCCAGCAGCCAAGAATCGACACGGGTCGAGCAGTACTTC; CDR3: CASSQESTRVEQYF; size: once; J: TRBJ2-7; V: TRBV4-1; D: -
DNA: TGTGCCAGCAGTTTATCCCCTAGCCTTACCGGGGAGCTGTTTTTT; CDR3: CASSLSPSLTGELFF; size: many; J: TRBJ2-2; V: TRBV27; D: -
DNA: TGTGCCAGCCCATTTCGGGCGAGGGAGCAGTTCTTC; CDR3: CASPFRAREQFF; size: -; J: TRBJ2-1; V: TRBV27; D: -
DNA: TGTGCCAGCAGTGACCTCGACAGGGCTCTCGGCACAGATACGCAGTATTTT; CDR3: CASSDLDRALGTDTQYF; size: -; J: TRBJ2-3; V: TRBV6-1; D: TRBD1
DNA: TGCGCCAGCAGCCAAGAACCGGGTCGCCAAGAGACCCAGTACTTC; CDR3: CASSQEPGRQETQYF; size: -; J: TRBJ2-5; V: TRBV4-1; D: -
DNA: TGTGCCAGCAGTTACGAGGGGGGGGGTGAGCAGTTCTTC; CDR3: CASSYEGGGEQFF; size: -; J: TRBJ2-1; V: TRBV6-5; D: -
DNA: TGCGCCAGCAGCATTGTGGGGAATGAGCAGTTCTTC; CDR3: CASSIVGNEQFF; size: few; J: TRBJ2-1; V: TRBV5-1; D: -
DNA: TGCGCCAGCAGCCAACTTGACAGCCCAGTATCAGATACGCAGTATTTT; CDR3: CASSQLDSPVSDTQYF; size: few; J: TRBJ2-3; V: TRBV4-1; D: -
DNA: TGTGCCAGCAGCTTAGGGGTGACGGGGAACACCGGGGAGCTGTTTTTT; CDR3: CASSLGVTGNTGELFF; size: few; J: TRBJ2-2; V: TRBV7-9; D: -
DNA: TGCGCCAGCAGCCACTTACCGACTAGCGCAATCTCAACAGATACGCAGTATTTT; CDR3: CASSHLPTSAISTDTQYF; size: -; J: TRBJ2-3; V: TRBV4-1; D: TRBD2
DNA: TGTGCCAGCAGGAGAAGCGGGAGCTCCTACAATGAGCAGTTCTTC; CDR3: CASRRSGSSYNEQFF; size: few; J: TRBJ2-1; V: TRBV2; D: TRBD2
DNA: TGTGCCAGCAGCCGCCAAAGGCGGGACAGCGTTAGCTCCTACGAGCAGTACTTC; CDR3: CASSRQRRDSVSSYEQYF; size: -; J: TRBJ2-7; V: TRBV7-8; D: -
DNA: TGTGCCAGCAGCACGCGGGACAGATCCACCGGGGAGCTGTTTTTT; CDR3: CASSTRDRSTGELFF; size: few; J: TRBJ2-2; V: TRBV5-6; D: -
DNA: TGTGCCAGCAGCTTAGCGCAAGGCGGTTTATCCTACGAGCAGTACTTC; CDR3: CASSLAQGGLSYEQYF; size: many; J: TRBJ2-7; V: TRBV7-9; D: -
DNA: TGTGCCAGCAGTTACCGGGACCCCTCGGCCGAGCAGTACTTC; CDR3: CASSYRDPSAEQYF; size: -; J: TRBJ2-7; V: TRBV27; D: -
DNA: TGTGCCAGCAGTAGCTACAGGGTTGATAACTCAGATACGCAGTATTTT; CDR3: CASSSYRVDNSDTQYF; size: -; J: TRBJ2-3; V: TRBV6-2/TRBV6-3; D: -
DNA: TGCGCCAGCAGCCAAGATTTTATTGACGCTGGAAATGAGCAGTTCTTC; CDR3: CASSQDFIDAGNEQFF; size: -; J: TRBJ2-1; V: TRBV4-3; D: -
DNA: TGTGCCAGCAGCCAAAGATCGGGGGGCTATCAAGAGACCCAGTACTTC; CDR3: CASSQRSGGYQETQYF; size: -; J: TRBJ2-5; V: TRBV3-1; D: -
DNA: TGTGCCAGCAGTGGGGGTTGGGTCACTGAAGCTTTCTTT; CDR3: CASSGGWVTEAFF; size: many; J: TRBJ1-1; V: TRBV12-3/TRBV12-4; D: -
DNA: TGCGCCAGCAGCTACGCTCCCCGGGAGGTCACAGATACGCAGTATTTT; CDR3: CASSYAPREVTDTQYF; size: -; J: TRBJ2-3; V: TRBV5-1; D: TRBD2
DNA: TGCGCCAGCAGTTCCGGGAATGAAGCTTTCTTT; CDR3: CASSSGNEAFF; size: few; J: TRBJ1-1; V: TRBV4-1; D: -
DNA: TGCGCCAGCAGCTTGTATGCTGTGGGCACTGAAGCTTTCTTT; CDR3: CASSLYAVGTEAFF; size: -; J: TRBJ1-1; V: TRBV5-1; D: -
DNA: TGTGCCAGCAGCCCCGGTGCGGCGAGCTCCTATAATTCACCCCTCCACTTT; CDR3: CASSPGAASSYNSPLHF; size: many; J: TRBJ1-6; V: TRBV6-1; D: -
DNA: TGTGCCAGCAGTCCCTCTCTCGGGACTAGCGGCTACGAGCAGTACTTC; CDR3: CASSPSLGTSGYEQYF; size: few; J: TRBJ2-7; V: TRBV12-3/TRBV12-4; D: TRBD2
DNA: TGCGCCAGCAGCTTGGATGGCCTCTACGAGCAGTACTTC; CDR3: CASSLDGLYEQYF; size: few; J: TRBJ2-7; V: TRBV5-1; D: -
DNA: TGTGCCAGCAGCCTCGATCGCCACGAGCAGTACTTC; CDR3: CASSLDRHEQYF; size: -; J: TRBJ2-7; V: TRBV12-3/TRBV12-4; D: -
DNA: TGTGCCAGCACCTCGGGACTCTCGCCGAACAATGAGCAGTTCTTC; CDR3: CASTSGLSPNNEQFF; size: few; J: TRBJ2-1; V: TRBV27; D: -